This note documents a single T cell receptor (beta chain) sequence. Its antigen is unidentified. The V end was cut by 5 bases, the J end by 4 bases, with 5 bases between. The CDR3 loop spans 11 amino acids. CDR1 SGHKS and CDR2 YYEKEE come from the germline V gene (reference sequence). The sample comes from a study of shared clonotypes between healthy human individuals. Study-level points and caveats: Sampling covered nothing but blood. Tissue TCR repertoires likely differ from those found in blood.

Deep level was the assay's run setting. Profiling relied on immunoSEQ multiplex PCR, and the TCRdb table lists in-frame clones only, not all of them. The data show some 500,000 clones, 79% seen once. The sequenced sample was PBMCs. The V gene is TRBV5-5, the J gene TRBJ2-3, with D hard to call. The TCR was taken from a woman aged 40 to 49 in good health. Some clones in this sample may be carry-over from other donors' samples. The DNA of the CDR3 is TGTGCCAGCAGTTGGGCAGATACGCAGTATTTT. As protein: CASSWADTQYF.